The 30 T cell receptor beta chains listed next were all sequenced from one sample in a study of cytomegalovirus exposure and HLA in healthy donors. Both 60 Vbeta primers and 13 Jbeta primers went into the PCR. Profiled with immunoSEQ multiplex PCR; TCRdb holds only in-frame clones, not every one. The sample lists 150,000 to 200,000 clones; roughly 80% were seen once. The sample comprised PBMCs. The receptor set was obtained from a man younger than 35 in good health and CMV-seropositive.

CDR3 bases: TGTGCCAGCAGCCAGGGACAGGGACCCTCCATGAAAGAGACCCAGTACTTC. This sequence encodes CASSQGQGPSMKETQYF. The gene calls are TRBV4-2 and TRBJ2-5; 9 nucleotides line up with TRBD1. Losses at the gene ends were 3 bases for V and 3 bases for J; bases not matched to a gene: 11. The germline gives CDR1 LGHNA, CDR2 YNFKEQ. The CDR3 is 17 residues long.

The genes are TRBV4-2 and TRBJ1-2; possibly TRBD1 for D (6 bases). Germline lookup yields CDR1 LGHNA and CDR2 YNFKEQ. The V gene lost 0 bases and the J gene lost 8 bases, with 16 bases spanning the gap. This CDR3 contains 15 residues. The CDR3 DNA sequence: TGTGCCAGCAGCCAAGACCAATCTGGACAGTTGGGCTACACCTTC. This encodes CASSQDQSGQLGYTF.

The sample holds a few counts of this clone. V is TRBV9 and J is TRBJ1-1, with 7 bases that match TRBD1. Germline values: CDR1 SGDLS, CDR2 YYNGEE. Trimming took 3 bases from V and 7 from J; bases not matched to a gene: 6. This CDR3 is built from 13 residues. The CDR3 here is CASSASGQYEAFF. DNA for the CDR3: TGTGCCAGCAGCGCGTCGGGACAGTATGAAGCTTTCTTT.

The chain recombines TRBV7-2 with TRBJ2-7; D is possibly TRBD2 (6 bases). The germline V gene encodes CDR1 SGHTA and CDR2 FQGNSA. Trimming shortened V by 5 bases and J by 2 bases, and 16 bases separated the two germline ends. The CDR3 loop spans 15 amino acids. The DNA for the CDR3 is TGTGCCAGCAGCGCCGAGACTAGAGGGCCCTACGAGCAGTACTTC. It translates to CASSAETRGPYEQYF.

This sequence joins TRBV18 and TRBJ2-1, with 15 bases matching TRBD2. This CDR3 spans 19 amino acids. The germline V gene encodes CDR1 KGHSH and CDR2 LQKENI. After removal of 1 base from V and 4 bases from J, the junction contained 8 bases not matched to a gene. The chain's CDR3 is CASSPRTSGRGPLYNEQFF. DNA of the CDR3: TGTGCCAGCTCACCACGGACTAGCGGGAGGGGACCTTTATACAATGAGCAGTTCTTC. Looking up the rest from reference TRBV18 and TRBJ2-1 gives the full variable domain: NAGVMQNPRHLVRRRGQEARLRCSPMKGHSHVYWYRQLPEEGLKFMVYLQKENIIDESGMPKERFSAEFPKEGPSILRIQQVVRGDSAAYFCASSPRTSGRGPLYNEQFFGPGTRLTVL.

The chain has TRBV28 and TRBJ2-3; 14 nucleotides match TRBD2. The V gene end was trimmed by 2 bases and the J gene end by 2 bases; junction bases not matched to a gene: 15. The germline V gene encodes CDR1 MDHEN and CDR2 SYDVKM. The CDR3 contains 21 residues. CDR3 DNA: TGTGCCAGCAGTTTACCTCGGACTAGCGGGAGGCCCCTACCGATCACAGATACGCAGTATTTT. This codes for CASSLPRTSGRPLPITDTQYF.

This chain connects TRBV18 to TRBJ2-4, with 11 bases identical to TRBD1. V was clipped by 3 bases and J by 7 bases; unmatched bases: 5. Germline CDR1 reads KGHSH; CDR2 reads LQKENI. The CDR3 sequence is 15 residues long. This chain's CDR3 is CASSPQGQGDNIQYF. As DNA, the CDR3 is TGTGCCAGCTCACCCCAGGGACAGGGGGATAACATTCAGTACTTC.

CDR3 sequence: CASSLMGDTYEQYF. The CDR3 bases are TGTGCCAGCAGCTTAATGGGAGACACCTACGAGCAGTACTTC. V and J are TRBV11-2 and TRBJ2-7, with D possibly matching TRBD2 (5 bases). V was clipped by 2 bases and J by 2 bases, with 10 bases between them. Per the germline V gene, CDR1 is SGHAT and CDR2 is FQNNGV. CDR3 length: 14 residues. Combining the CDR3 with reference TRBV11-2 and TRBJ2-7 gives the whole variable domain EAGVAQSPRYKIIEKRQSVAFWCNPISGHATLYWYQQILGQGPKLLIQFQNNGVVDDSQLPKDRFSAERLKGVDSTLKIQPAKLEDSAVYLCASSLMGDTYEQYFGPGTRLTVT.

The rearrangement joins TRBV11-3 to TRBJ2-5, with TRBD1 identical over 8 bases. J lost 3 bases, V lost 5 bases, and 5 bases had no gene match. From germline, CDR1 is SGHNT and CDR2 YENEEA. There are 14 residues in the CDR3. Here the CDR3 DNA reads TGTGCCAGCAGCCGGACAGGGAGAGAAGAGACCCAGTACTTC. It specifies CASSRTGREETQYF.

The rearrangement uses TRBV19 and TRBJ1-1; D is ambiguous. Looked up from germline, CDR1 is LNHDA and CDR2 is SQIVND (reference sequence). This CDR3 has 11 residues. The V and J ends lost 7 bases and 4 bases respectively, with 7 bases between them. This chain's CDR3 is CASTLSTEAFF. The CDR3 region has the DNA TGTGCCAGTACTTTGAGCACTGAAGCTTTCTTT.

V and J are TRBV29-1 and TRBJ1-5; D perhaps matches TRBD1 (5 bases). V lost 5 bases, J lost 2 bases, and 10 bases lay in between. In germline, CDR1 is SQVTM, CDR2 ANQGSEA. The CDR3 totals 13 residues. CDR3: CSVSGRGNQPQHF. Here the CDR3 DNA reads TGCAGCGTTTCAGGGAGGGGCAATCAGCCCCAGCATTTT.

A note on this clone: Different DNA sequences within this sample yield the same CDR3. In DNA form, the CDR3 reads TGTGCCAGCAGCCTAACCTGGTCCGTTCGAGAAAAACTGTTTTTT. It yields the protein CASSLTWSVREKLFF. The chain uses TRBV6-5 and TRBJ1-4, with no clear D. Germline V gene data show CDR1 as MNHEY and CDR2 as SVGAGI. This CDR3 is 15 amino acids long. Trimming cost V 6 bases and J 8 bases, with 19 bases left between them.

V is TRBV2 and J is TRBJ1-1, with D maybe TRBD1 (6 bases). The CDR3 totals 14 residues. V lost 10 bases, J lost 4 bases, and 19 bases lay in between. CDR1 and CDR2 from the germline V gene are SNHLY and FYNNEI. The CDR3 loop reads CATTGEQGGTEAFF. The DNA for the CDR3 is TGTGCCACCACCGGTGAACAGGGTGGCACTGAAGCTTTCTTT. Using reference TRBV2 and TRBJ1-1 for the parts outside the CDR3, the full variable domain is EPEVTQTPSHQVTQMGQEVILRCVPISNHLYFYWYRQILGQKVEFLVSFYNNEISEKSEIFDDQFSVERPDGSNFTLKIRSTKLEDSAMYFCATTGEQGGTEAFFGQGTRLTVV.

Concerning this clone: Different DNA sequences within this sample yield the same CDR3. The chain joins TRBV6-5 to TRBJ2-7; 7 bases are shared with TRBD2. The CDR3 is 15 amino acids. The germline CDR1 and CDR2 sequences are MNHEY and SVGAGI. The junction had 8 bases not matched to a gene; V was cut back by 0 bases and J by 6 bases. CDR3 amino acids: CASSYSTAGRGEQYF. As DNA, the CDR3 is TGTGCCAGCAGTTACTCGACAGCGGGACGGGGCGAGCAGTACTTC.

The V gene is TRBV19, the J gene TRBJ1-1; D perhaps matches TRBD1 (6 bases). The V gene's germline CDR1 is LNHDA and CDR2 SQIVND (reference sequence). Trimming pared 0 bases from V and 7 bases from J, leaving 15 bases between. The CDR3 totals 15 residues. CDR3 sequence: CASSIDGGLQREAFF. The CDR3 DNA is TGTGCCAGTAGTATAGATGGGGGCCTACAGCGTGAAGCTTTCTTT.

The chain couples TRBV29-1 to TRBJ2-5; 8 bases map to TRBD2. This CDR3 has 12 amino acids. V lost 6 bases, J lost 5 bases, and 5 bases stayed unmatched. Germline V gene sequence: CDR1 SQVTM, CDR2 ANQGSEA. CDR3 nucleotide sequence: TGCAGCGTCCGGACTAGCATGGAGACCCAGTACTTC. This codes for CSVRTSMETQYF.

The chain recombines TRBV6-5 with TRBJ2-3; 11 nucleotides agree with TRBD2. CDR1 and CDR2 from the germline V gene are MNHEY and SVGAGI. CDR3 length: 13 amino acids. CDR3 amino acids: CAAGLAGPDTQYF. DNA of the CDR3: TGTGCTGCCGGACTAGCGGGTCCAGATACGCAGTATTTT.

The chain joins TRBV6-5 to TRBJ2-7, with TRBD2 matching 8 bases. This CDR3 has 16 amino acids. Germline V lookup: CDR1 MNHEY, CDR2 SVGAGI. V lost 0 bases to trimming and J lost 2 bases; unmatched junction nucleotides: 6. CDR3 sequence reads: CASSYSVAGRTYEQYF. CDR3 bases: TGTGCCAGCAGTTACTCGGTAGCGGGACGAACCTACGAGCAGTACTTC.

The V and J genes are TRBV7-2 and TRBJ1-1; 7 nucleotides match TRBD1. The germline V gene has CDR1 SGHTA and CDR2 FQGNSA. The CDR3 covers 16 residues. With 2 bases clipped from V and 1 base from J, the junction kept 7 bases outside the gene matches. The CDR3 reads CASSLLPTGQNTEAFF. In nucleotides, the CDR3 is TGTGCCAGCAGCTTACTACCGACAGGGCAGAACACTGAAGCTTTCTTT.

The table lists this clone with a few counts. V gene TRBV19 combines with J gene TRBJ1-1; 7 bases agree with TRBD1. The CDR3 covers 15 residues. Germline CDR1 reads LNHDA; CDR2 reads SQIVND (reference sequence). V lost 5 bases to trimming and J lost 0 bases; unmatched junction nucleotides: 6. Here the CDR3 DNA reads TGTGCCAGTAGTTACAGGGGCCTAATGAACACTGAAGCTTTCTTT. Translated: CASSYRGLMNTEAFF.

The chain has TRBV9 and TRBJ2-5, with 8 nucleotides matching TRBD1. The J segment lost 4 bases and the V segment lost 0 bases, leaving 5 bases of the junction unmatched. The length of the CDR3 is 15 residues. Germline lookup yields CDR1 SGDLS and CDR2 YYNGEE. CDR3 nucleotides: TGTGCCAGCAGCGTAGAACAGGGGGGCCGAGAGACCCAGTACTTC. It specifies CASSVEQGGRETQYF.

A single count supports this clone. The V and J genes are TRBV7-2 and TRBJ1-4; a weak D match, TRBD1 (5 bases). CDR3 size: 17 residues. The germline V gene encodes CDR1 SGHTA and CDR2 FQGNSA. V dropped 1 base and J dropped 7 bases, with 19 bases sitting between them. CDR3 sequence reads: CASSLVGQGGRGEKLFF. In DNA form, the CDR3 reads TGTGCCAGCAGCTTAGTGGGCCAGGGAGGCCGGGGTGAAAAACTGTTTTTT.

About this clone itself: One end of the junction does not line up with germline, which may come from a read error. The chain recombines TRBV5-1 with TRBJ2-1, with 8 positions matching TRBD1. The CDR3 runs 13 residues. Germline CDR1 SGHRS, CDR2 YFSETQ. CDR3 bases: TGCGCCAGCAGCTTGACCAGGGGGCGCGAGTATCTCTTC. This translates into CASSLTRGREYLF.

This clone has a handful of counts. This sequence joins TRBV9 and TRBJ2-1; maybe TRBD1 (6 bases). The CDR3 runs to 13 residues. Germline assignment: CDR1 SGDLS and CDR2 YYNGEE. V gave up 0 bases and J gave up 8 bases, with 9 bases separating them. The CDR3 protein is CASSVDRAYEQFF. CDR3 DNA: TGTGCCAGCAGCGTAGACAGGGCCTATGAGCAGTTCTTC.

The chain uses TRBV7-9 and TRBJ2-5, with unresolved D. Germline CDR1 and CDR2: SEHNR and FQNEAQ (reference sequence). CDR3 length: 12 amino acids. With 6 bases removed from V and 2 bases from J, the gap between germline ends came to 7 bases. The CDR3 nucleotides are TGTGCCAGCAGTCAACAGCAAGAGACCCAGTACTTC. Translated, it gives CASSQQQETQYF.

This clone was seen a handful of times. The chain uses TRBV7-2 and TRBJ2-7, with a weak D call TRBD1 (6 bases). Trimming pared 3 bases from V and 2 bases from J, leaving 8 bases between. The CDR3 is 13 residues long. Germline assignment: CDR1 SGHTA and CDR2 FQGNSA. In DNA form, the CDR3 reads TGTGCCAGCAGCTTGGCAGGGGCCTACGAGCAGTACTTC. This encodes CASSLAGAYEQYF.

The chain combines TRBV6-1 with TRBJ1-5, with 7 nucleotides matching TRBD1. CDR1 is MNHNS and CDR2 is SASEGT in the germline V gene. V shed 6 bases and J 0 bases; nucleotides not matched to a gene: 5. This CDR3 region has 15 residues. CDR3 bases: TGTGCCAGCAGCAGGGGGGTGTATAGCAATCAGCCCCAGCATTTT. Translated: CASSRGVYSNQPQHF.

The V call is TRBV7-9, the J call TRBJ2-7, with D perhaps TRBD2 (5 bases). Trimming stripped 5 bases from V and 5 bases from J, with 19 bases between. CDR3 length: 15 amino acids. CDR1 and CDR2 (germline): SEHNR, FQNEAQ (reference sequence). CDR3 loop: CASSHNLGYGDEQYF. The CDR3 region has the DNA TGTGCCAGCAGCCATAACTTGGGGTACGGGGACGAGCAGTACTTC.

The chain employs TRBV9 and TRBJ2-7; TRBD1 matches 7 bases. Germline loops: CDR1 SGDLS, CDR2 YYNGEE. V shed 0 bases and J 5 bases; nucleotides not matched to a gene: 5. This CDR3 is 14 amino acids long. The CDR3 DNA reads as TGTGCCAGCAGCGTAGCGGGTGACAGGGACGAGCAGTACTTC. It codes for CASSVAGDRDEQYF.

The rearrangement joins TRBV18 to TRBJ1-2, with D possibly TRBD1 on 5 matching bases. The CDR3 loop spans 16 amino acids. Germline loops: CDR1 KGHSH, CDR2 LQKENI. The ends were cut back, 1 base at V and 3 bases at J, with 15 bases in the middle. The CDR3 region is CASSPLFGGGDYGYTF. In DNA, the CDR3 is TGTGCCAGCTCACCACTGTTCGGGGGTGGGGACTATGGCTACACCTTC.